Listed below are T cell receptor beta chains from one sample, sequenced in a study of control samples from healthy donors and cancer patients. Assay used: immunoSEQ multiplex PCR; TCRdb lists only in-frame clones, some missing. The repertoire holds some 9,800 clones, with approximately 91% as singletons. The sample taken for sequencing was PBMCs. The receptor source for this set is a man aged 55 to 70 with colorectal cancer. Each CDR3 is given with its conserved first and last residue. D genes are given only for firm matches. Only some rows state a clone size, as once, few, many or a class for expanded clones.

CDR3 length: 12
D gene: NA
V gene: TRBV18
clone size: few
J gene: TRBJ2-7
CDR3 protein: CASSPRRYEQYF
CDR3 DNA: TGTGCCAGCTCACCGAGAAGGTACGAGCAGTACTTC

CDR3 length: 15
D gene: TRBD1
V gene: TRBV28
clone size: NA
J gene: TRBJ1-1
CDR3 protein: CASSQVWTGNTEAFF
CDR3 DNA: TGTGCCAGCAGTCAGGTGTGGACAGGGAACACTGAAGCTTTCTTT

CDR3 length: 14
D gene: NA
V gene: TRBV2
clone size: NA
J gene: TRBJ2-1
CDR3 protein: CASKDRSSYNEQFF
CDR3 DNA: TGTGCCAGCAAGGACAGAAGCTCCTACAATGAGCAGTTCTTC

CDR3 length: 14
D gene: NA
V gene: TRBV6-5
clone size: NA
J gene: TRBJ1-2
CDR3 protein: CASSPGSHYVGYTF
CDR3 DNA: TGTGCCAGCAGCCCCGGGTCCCACTATGTGGGCTACACCTTC

CDR3 length: 12
D gene: NA
V gene: TRBV29-1
clone size: NA
J gene: TRBJ2-3
CDR3 protein: CSVDTSTDTQYF
CDR3 DNA: TGCAGCGTGGACACCAGCACAGATACGCAGTATTTT

CDR3 length: 14
D gene: NA
V gene: TRBV9
clone size: NA
J gene: TRBJ2-3
CDR3 protein: CASSVDWNTDTQYF
CDR3 DNA: TGTGCCAGCAGCGTAGATTGGAACACAGATACGCAGTATTTT

CDR3 length: 14
D gene: TRBD1
V gene: TRBV5-1
clone size: once
J gene: TRBJ1-1
CDR3 protein: CASSLRTGWTEAFF
CDR3 DNA: TGCGCCAGCAGCTTACGGACAGGGTGGACTGAAGCTTTCTTT

CDR3 length: 13
D gene: NA
V gene: TRBV11-3
clone size: NA
J gene: TRBJ2-1
CDR3 protein: CASSPGDTNEQFF
CDR3 DNA: TGTGCCAGCAGCCCCGGGGACACCAATGAGCAGTTCTTC

CDR3 length: 12
D gene: NA
V gene: TRBV18
clone size: NA
J gene: TRBJ2-7
CDR3 protein: CASTDSGREQYF
CDR3 DNA: TGTGCCAGCACCGACTCAGGGAGAGAGCAGTACTTC

CDR3 length: 14
D gene: NA
V gene: TRBV5-4
clone size: NA
J gene: TRBJ1-6
CDR3 protein: CASSFESGNSPLHF
CDR3 DNA: TGTGCCAGCAGCTTCGAGAGTGGTAATTCACCCCTCCACTTT

CDR3 length: 17
D gene: TRBD1
V gene: TRBV28
clone size: NA
J gene: TRBJ2-7
CDR3 protein: CASSSYTRQGSAYEQYF
CDR3 DNA: TGTGCCAGCAGTTCTTATACCCGACAGGGGTCGGCCTACGAGCAGTACTTC

CDR3 length: 14
D gene: NA
V gene: TRBV28
clone size: NA
J gene: TRBJ2-7
CDR3 protein: CASSFAQALGEQYF
CDR3 DNA: TGTGCCAGCAGTTTCGCACAGGCCCTTGGGGAGCAGTACTTC

CDR3 length: 14
D gene: NA
V gene: TRBV6-5
clone size: NA
J gene: TRBJ2-3
CDR3 protein: CASSRTLSTDTQYF
CDR3 DNA: TGTGCCAGCAGTAGGACACTTAGCACAGATACGCAGTATTTT

CDR3 length: 17
D gene: NA
V gene: TRBV4-3
clone size: once
J gene: TRBJ1-6
CDR3 protein: CASSQGAQWGDNSPLHF
CDR3 DNA: TGCGCCAGCAGCCAAGGGGCTCAGTGGGGGGACAATTCACCCCTCCACTTT

CDR3 length: 14
D gene: NA
V gene: TRBV7-3
clone size: NA
J gene: TRBJ2-2
CDR3 protein: CASSLGSPTGELFF
CDR3 DNA: TGTGCCAGCAGCTTAGGATCGCCTACAGGGGAGCTGTTTTTT

CDR3 length: 13
D gene: NA
V gene: TRBV13
clone size: NA
J gene: TRBJ1-2
CDR3 protein: CASSRERTGGYTF
CDR3 DNA: TGTGCCAGCAGCCGAGAAAGGACCGGAGGCTACACCTTC

CDR3 length: 14
D gene: NA
V gene: TRBV28
clone size: once
J gene: TRBJ2-4
CDR3 protein: CASSWNLAKNIQYF
CDR3 DNA: TGTGCCAGCAGTTGGAACCTAGCCAAAAACATTCAGTACTTC

CDR3 length: 11
D gene: NA
V gene: TRBV12-3/TRBV12-4
clone size: NA
J gene: TRBJ1-1
CDR3 protein: CASSVKAEAFF
CDR3 DNA: TGTGCCAGCAGCGTGAAGGCTGAAGCTTTCTTT

CDR3 length: 15
D gene: TRBD1
V gene: TRBV4-3
clone size: NA
J gene: TRBJ1-6
CDR3 protein: CASSRTLGQGSPLHF
CDR3 DNA: TGCGCCAGCAGCCGGACCTTGGGACAGGGTTCACCCCTCCACTTT

CDR3 length: 14
D gene: TRBD1
V gene: TRBV19
clone size: NA
J gene: TRBJ2-7
CDR3 protein: CASSPTGALYEQYF
CDR3 DNA: TGTGCCAGTAGTCCCACAGGGGCCCTCTACGAGCAGTACTTC

CDR3 length: 15
D gene: NA
V gene: TRBV6-5
clone size: NA
J gene: TRBJ2-7
CDR3 protein: CASSYGPQGPREQYF
CDR3 DNA: TGTGCCAGCAGTTACGGCCCGCAGGGGCCAAGGGAGCAGTACTTC

CDR3 length: 15
D gene: TRBD2
V gene: TRBV28
clone size: NA
J gene: TRBJ2-7
CDR3 protein: CASSVPSGGAKEQYF
CDR3 DNA: TGTGCCAGCAGTGTTCCTAGCGGGGGGGCGAAGGAGCAGTACTTC

CDR3 length: 15
D gene: NA
V gene: TRBV5-4
clone size: NA
J gene: TRBJ2-5
CDR3 protein: CASSVSRGLRETQYF
CDR3 DNA: TGTGCCAGCAGTGTGTCGCGGGGTTTGCGGGAGACCCAGTACTTC

CDR3 length: 14
D gene: NA
V gene: TRBV2
clone size: few
J gene: TRBJ1-5
CDR3 protein: CASSEGRVWWPQHF
CDR3 DNA: TGTGCCAGCAGTGAAGGCAGAGTGTGGTGGCCCCAGCATTTT

CDR3 length: 14
D gene: NA
V gene: TRBV5-1
clone size: NA
J gene: TRBJ1-1
CDR3 protein: CASSLVWGGTEAFF
CDR3 DNA: TGCGCCAGCAGCTTGGTCTGGGGGGGCACTGAAGCTTTCTTT

CDR3 length: 15
D gene: NA
V gene: TRBV21-1
clone size: NA
J gene: TRBJ2-3
CDR3 protein: CASSKKSPRTDTQYF
CDR3 DNA: TGTGCCAGCAGCAAAAAGTCCCCGCGCACAGATACGCAGTATTTT

CDR3 length: 15
D gene: TRBD1
V gene: TRBV28
clone size: NA
J gene: TRBJ2-7
CDR3 protein: CASSFTGTDSYEQYF
CDR3 DNA: TGTGCCAGCAGTTTCACCGGGACAGATAGCTACGAGCAGTACTTC

CDR3 length: 14
D gene: NA
V gene: TRBV6-5
clone size: NA
J gene: TRBJ2-7
CDR3 protein: CASSMAVETYEQYF
CDR3 DNA: TGTGCCAGCAGTATGGCGGTGGAGACCTACGAGCAGTACTTC

CDR3 length: 17
D gene: TRBD2
V gene: TRBV5-1
clone size: NA
J gene: TRBJ2-7
CDR3 protein: CASSLNSGGMSSYEQYF
CDR3 DNA: TGCGCCAGCAGCTTGAATAGCGGGGGGATGAGCTCCTACGAGCAGTACTTC

CDR3 length: 12
D gene: NA
V gene: TRBV7-2
clone size: NA
J gene: TRBJ1-5
CDR3 protein: CASSLQNQPQHF
CDR3 DNA: TGTGCCAGCAGCTTACAGAATCAGCCCCAGCATTTT

CDR3 length: 12
D gene: TRBD1
V gene: TRBV27
clone size: NA
J gene: TRBJ1-6
CDR3 protein: CASSFSRGLLHF
CDR3 DNA: TGTGCCAGCAGTTTTAGCAGGGGGCTCCTCCACTTT

CDR3 length: 16
D gene: TRBD1
V gene: TRBV7-6
clone size: NA
J gene: TRBJ2-7
CDR3 protein: CASSSTGTAISYEQYF
CDR3 DNA: TGTGCCAGCAGCTCCACCGGGACAGCTATTTCCTACGAGCAGTACTTC

CDR3 length: 13
D gene: NA
V gene: TRBV2
clone size: NA
J gene: TRBJ2-1
CDR3 protein: CASSWQPYNEQFF
CDR3 DNA: TGTGCCAGCTCGTGGCAACCTTACAATGAGCAGTTCTTC

CDR3 length: 14
D gene: TRBD1
V gene: TRBV29-1
clone size: few
J gene: TRBJ1-1
CDR3 protein: CSVEGRGHRTEAFF
CDR3 DNA: TGCAGCGTTGAAGGTAGGGGGCACCGGACTGAAGCTTTCTTT

CDR3 length: 14
D gene: NA
V gene: TRBV5-4
clone size: NA
J gene: TRBJ2-5
CDR3 protein: CASRSAQDQETQYF
CDR3 DNA: TGTGCCAGCAGGTCCGCACAGGACCAAGAGACCCAGTACTTC

CDR3 length: 14
D gene: TRBD2
V gene: TRBV15
clone size: few
J gene: TRBJ2-7
CDR3 protein: CATSRRGYSYEQYF
CDR3 DNA: TGTGCCACCAGCAGGCGGGGGTACTCCTACGAGCAGTACTTC

CDR3 length: 11
D gene: NA
V gene: TRBV19
clone size: NA
J gene: TRBJ1-1
CDR3 protein: CASVTNTEAFF
CDR3 DNA: TGTGCCAGTGTGACGAACACTGAAGCTTTCTTT

CDR3 length: 15
D gene: NA
V gene: TRBV2
clone size: NA
J gene: TRBJ1-1
CDR3 protein: CASSEWQGTETEAFF
CDR3 DNA: TGTGCCAGCAGTGAATGGCAGGGTACGGAAACTGAAGCTTTCTTT

CDR3 length: 16
D gene: NA
V gene: TRBV25-1
clone size: NA
J gene: TRBJ2-4
CDR3 protein: CASSEREIDGGNIQYF
CDR3 DNA: TGTGCCAGCAGTGAACGGGAGATAGATGGGGGAAACATTCAGTACTTC

CDR3 length: 13
D gene: NA
V gene: TRBV28
clone size: NA
J gene: TRBJ1-2
CDR3 protein: CASSSGVNYGYTF
CDR3 DNA: TGTGCCAGCAGCTCCGGGGTAAACTATGGCTACACCTTC